This TCR beta chain was retrieved from a study of T-cell reconstitution after alpha-beta-depleted transplantation in children. This clonotype turned up a few times. As it was prepared, the TCRbeta library received unique molecular identifiers. MiXCR, run by TCRdb on the PCR reads, gives a single entry per CDR3 protein. The sample has approximately 420,000 distinct CDR3 sequences, about a tenth seen once; the top ten hold roughly 5.1%. The germline gives CDR1 SQVTM, CDR2 ANQGSEA. Deletions cut 4 bases from V and 3 bases from J, with 12 bases between. The CDR3 is made up of 13 amino acids. The chain has TRBV29-1 and TRBJ1-1; D is possibly TRBD1 (5 bases). This receptor was obtained from a human donor who donated a stem cell graft to a child with acute myeloid leukemia. Sample: PBMCs from the stem cell graft donor, taken from the stem cell graft. The CDR3 loop reads CSVVSQDDTEAFF. CDR3 nucleotides: TGCAGCGTTGTTTCACAGGACGACACTGAAGCTTTCTTT.